This T cell receptor (beta chain) was retrieved from a study of cytomegalovirus exposure and HLA in healthy donors (dated by TCRdb to about 2017). Describing the broader study: An earlier analysis of some 620 of the donors reported about 300 Gb of sequence data and some 110 million unique TCR beta sequences obtained from about 170 million T cells. Five DR-DQ haplotypes were handled as single units for association and clustering because linkage in the cohort was strong. Around 320 gigabases of sequencing data and approximately 93 million unique TCR sequences were included in an early release covering about 620 HLA-typed donors. All discovery cohort repertoires had been generated on a single sequencing platform. Donor age, sex, ethnicity and CMV serostatus were collected together with the repertoire data. The study profiled the T cell repertoires of around 700 subjects by immunosequencing and related them to cytomegalovirus serostatus. The later analysis used no new phenotypic data to find candidate immune exposures, relying instead on TCR beta sequences and their occurrence across donors. In an earlier analysis of 500 to 650 of the donors, high-throughput TCR beta sequencing was used to judge whether each TCR beta V gene segment behaved as functional or pseudogenic. To predict cytomegalovirus infection status, the study combined high-throughput TCR immunosequencing, statistical association of individual TCRs with disease status, and machine learning. HLA typing included class I and class II loci at four-digit resolution. The study aimed to test whether signatures of past pathogen exposure could be identified by cataloging public T cell receptors. In a later analysis, previously published TCR beta repertoires from some 640 donors were re-analyzed and high-resolution HLA genotyping was added so that TCR occurrence patterns could be studied. A later genetic analysis used genome-wide SNP genotypes for about three fifths of the 666 donors, treating that subset as a discovery cohort. Typing coverage differed by locus: A, B, C, DRB1 and DQB1 were typed in roughly 620-630 donors, DQA1 in 522, DPA1 in approximately 610, and DPB1 in 472. On average, roughly 240,000 unique TCR beta nucleotide sequences were sequenced per donor among fewer than 500 genotyped donors of the cohort, with 15% to 20% of those sequences being non-productive. In addition to the first cohort of 500 to 850 subjects, a separate validation cohort of under 150 different subjects was used. Of the 300 to 500 genotyped donors, 75% to 85% were placed in the genetic ancestry cluster associated with self-reported Caucasian donors.

The CDR3 has 14 amino acids, counting the end cysteine and phenylalanine. Only the CDR3 DNA is retained, 42 bases long and in frame from the first base. Based on the germline V gene, the CDR1 and CDR2 sequences are WSHSY and SAAADI. Here V drops 5 bases and J drops 3 bases, and the junction holds 3 bases not matched to any gene. The cohort was made up of 500 to 850 healthy bone marrow donors. All cohort members were sampled while nominally healthy, although unrecorded immune exposures were likely present. The donor tested CMV seropositive, placing the donor among the roughly 300 seropositive members of the cohort. Each donor provided a peripheral blood sample, and peripheral blood mononuclear cells were used for TCR beta sequencing. Genomic DNA extraction from the blood cell samples was performed with the Qiagen DNeasy Blood Extraction Kit. Libraries were built with the immunoSEQ multiplex PCR assay. For the multiplex PCR, a mixture combining 60 forward primers for TCR Vbeta segments and 13 reverse primers for TCR Jbeta segments was used. The CDR3 region of rearranged TCR beta genes was amplified from genomic DNA by a multiplex PCR assay. The amplified TCR beta libraries were sequenced on the Illumina HiSeq System as 87-base-pair reads. Per the source publication's procedure: In a later analysis, 70 million to 95 million unique TCR beta chains were counted across the approximately 670 repertoires, and about 10 million of these chains were shared by at least two donors. To remove PCR and sequencing errors, raw reads were error-corrected and collapsed into unique sequences using a nearest-neighbor algorithm that merged closely related sequences. Alignment of CDR3 sequences to IMGT reference sequences was used to assign V, D and J gene segments. Each retained sequence needed at least a six-nucleotide match to both a V gene segment and a J gene segment. Rearrangements were called productive when the CDR3 lacked stop codons and stayed in frame with V and J; all others were non-productive. CDR3 was defined according to IMGT convention as the region running from the second conserved V-encoded cysteine to the conserved J-encoded phenylalanine. The earlier analysis of about 610 of the donors excluded any sequence lacking an unambiguous match to a single V gene segment. In an earlier analysis of several hundred of the donors, a V segment was called functional when productive rearrangements were above 56.7%, and segregating when the standard deviation between donors exceeded 5%. A statistical classification framework was developed to diagnose cytomegalovirus status using the catalog of TCR beta chain sequences. A later analysis assigned V and J genes by comparing TCR nucleotide sequences with IMGT/GENE-DB human TR gene sequences. The TCRdist pipeline was used in a later analysis to assign CDR3 sequences and most-parsimonious VDJ recombination scenarios. In a later analysis, each TCR beta chain was defined by its CDR3 amino acid sequence together with its V-gene family, and reads without a unique V-gene family were excluded. As a way to deal with suspected cross-contamination and a sequencing artifact, a later analysis dropped hundreds of nucleotide sequences that were highly shared and had low generation probability. In a later analysis, a clonal expansion index for each public chain was calculated from normalized within-repertoire ranks of inferred template counts. Generation probabilities in a later analysis came from a VDJ recombination model fitted to out-of-frame rearrangements, and those results were checked against IGoR. Hypergeometric tests were used in a later analysis to score TCR-TCR, TCR-HLA and TCR-CMV co-occurrence, with a repertoire-size bias correction applied to the TCR pairs. To estimate false discovery rates, a later analysis permuted the HLA or CMV assignments 20 times. A later analysis grouped co-occurring TCRs with DBSCAN, adding TCRdist sequence similarity when clustering within HLA-allele-positive subsets. Co-occurrence clustering excluded repertoires with fewer than 30,000 or more than 120,000 public chains, plus five with anomalous nucleotide sharing. What TCRdb holds here is the immuneACCESS table cut down to in-frame rearrangements. Part of the clones is not present; checked against another copy, under half of the missing clones reflect an unresolved V gene, and the others are unexplained. That table furnishes V, J and clone size, whereas the DNA furnished D and trimming. Counted in this sample were approximately 140,000 clones; about 80% of them appeared once. The ten largest clones represent roughly an eighth of the sample.

The paper as a whole reports these results and caveats: Several of the top co-occurrence clusters appeared to be linked to parvovirus B19, influenza, CMV and Epstein-Barr virus, according to a later analysis. Cytomegalovirus status was reported to be diagnosed by the classifier with high specificity and sensitivity in both the original and validation cohorts. Because the 87-base-pair reads could not distinguish some IMGT-functional V segments, including TRBV6-2 and TRBV6-3, those segments were excluded. The only immune exposure information available for the cohort was CMV serostatus. Because counts were too low, around 18 rarely observed V segments, including chromosome 9 orphons, were left out of the earlier analysis of some 640 of the donors. Strong co-occurrence of HLA alleles, especially DR and DQ, made assigning TCR associations to individual alleles difficult. In an earlier analysis of around 500 of the donors, most TCR beta V segments appeared in productive rearrangements about 87% or about 30% of the time, broadly matching IMGT annotations. In a later analysis, TCR association rates were found to vary across HLA loci, with the most associated TCRs seen for DRB1 alleles and the fewest for HLA-C alleles. Because HLA typing was missing for some donors at each locus, association tests included only the typed subset. A cluster of highly shared sequence variants was judged likely to represent a technical artifact of the sequencing pipeline. V-gene and J-gene trimming of TCR beta chains was associated with a missense DCLRE1C variant in a later genetic analysis, and the association was replicated in an independent cohort. A later analysis found that most CMV-associated TCR beta chains appeared HLA-restricted, with HLA associations seemingly driven largely by CMV exposure. At a false discovery rate of 0.05, a later analysis linked about 17,000 TCR beta sequences to specific HLA alleles. A later genetic analysis reported fewer N-insertions in productive TCRs among donors in an Asian-associated ancestry cluster than the roughly 700-donor mean. The presence/absence analyses assumed that sequencing depth was roughly uniform across donors, and that assumption may not be true. In a later analysis, HLA-associated TCR beta chains showed more clonal expansion and lower generation probabilities than non-associated chains that were equally common. The study listed over 150 TCR beta chains as associated with cytomegalovirus. Three of the identified cytomegalovirus-associated TCR beta chains were confirmed in vitro to be specific for cytomegalovirus antigens. A further reported finding was that TCR beta sequences accurately predicted the HLA-A and HLA-B alleles for most subjects in the first cohort. While some public TCRs were present in many individuals, most TCR sequences turned up only very rarely across donors. Correlated functional status among segregating V segments might reflect linkage disequilibrium, but an unknown experimental factor could not be ruled out. The authors suggested that the approach could potentially be extended to other disease states and immunological phenotypes. The cohort was sequenced for TCR beta chains only, and without alpha or paired-chain data the features that could be detected were limited.

This clone was seen only a few times. It has no known antigen specificity. Base quality data are lacking; no much larger clone is found one base away. This sequence uses TRBV10-2 and TRBJ2-7; 11 junctional bases match TRBD2. The TCR comes from a man in his forties in good health and CMV-seropositive. The sample taken for sequencing was PBMCs. The nucleotide sequence is given as TGCGCCAGCAGTCGGGGACTAGCGGACTACGAGCAGTACTTC. Translated, it reads CASSRGLADYEQYF.